This entry lists 17 T cell receptor beta chains sequenced from one sample in a study of CD8+ T cells in alopecia areata. Stated treatment: oral pan-JAK inhibitor, 5-10 mg twice daily. RNA was extracted and reverse transcribed into cDNA as the sequencing template. Here immunoSEQ multiplex PCR was the method, and the copy in TCRdb shows in-frame clones only, minus some. The sample comprises some 190,000 clones, 51% of which are singletons, and roughly 9.1% rests with the top ten. The sample was CD8+ T cells sorted from blood, taken at week 52, from a patient treated with tofacitinib. Source of these receptors: a human donor with alopecia areata.

There are a few counts of this clone. CDR3 DNA sequence: TGTGCCAGTAGTATAATCTTCCAGGACCTCCTCTATGGCTACACCTTC. Its protein product is CASSIIFQDLLYGYTF. V gene TRBV19 combines with J gene TRBJ1-2; no firm D call. V lost 2 bases and J lost 4, with 17 bases in between. This CDR3 comprises 16 residues. CDR1 is LNHDA and CDR2 is SQIVND in the germline V gene (reference sequence).

This rearrangement joins TRBV11-2 to TRBJ2-3, with a possible D match to TRBD1 (6 bases). V was clipped by 5 bases and J by 6 bases, with 15 bases between them. This CDR3 comprises 14 residues. Germline V lookup: CDR1 SGHAT, CDR2 FQNNGV. The CDR3 loop is CASSRDTPTDTQYF. As DNA, the CDR3 is TGTGCCAGCAGCAGGGACACCCCGACGGATACGCAGTATTTT.

The V and J genes are TRBV29-1 and TRBJ2-5; 9 bases match TRBD2. The V gene end was trimmed by 2 bases and the J gene end by 9 bases; junction bases not matched to a gene: 4. The CDR3 extends over 12 amino acids. The germline V gene encodes CDR1 SQVTM and CDR2 ANQGSEA. The CDR3 loop is CSVELAGSSQYF. CDR3 DNA: TGCAGCGTTGAACTAGCGGGGTCCTCCCAGTACTTC.

This clone was counted only a few times. The rearrangement uses TRBV7-9 and TRBJ2-3, with TRBD2 as a possible D gene (5 bases). Germline CDR1 is SEHNR and CDR2 is FQNEAQ (reference sequence). With 4 bases removed from V and 3 bases from J, the gap between germline ends came to 14 bases. This CDR3 has 15 amino acids. The CDR3 DNA is TGTGCCAGCAGCTGGACTCCCAAGCCGACAGATACGCAGTATTTT. It codes for CASSWTPKPTDTQYF.

The V call is TRBV5-6, the J call TRBJ2-5, with 16 nucleotides matching TRBD2. CDR3 size: 18 residues. The junction had 8 bases not matched to a gene; V was cut back by 3 bases and J by 3 bases. Germline loops: CDR1 SGHDT, CDR2 YYEEEE. As DNA, the CDR3 is TGTGCCAGCAGCTCGGGACTAGCGGGGGGGCCGGATAAAGAGACCCAGTACTTC. Protein: CASSSGLAGGPDKETQYF.

The rearrangement links TRBV30 to TRBJ1-5; D unresolved. The germline gives CDR1 GTSNPN, CDR2 SVGIG (reference sequence). The CDR3 runs to 13 residues. Trimming cost V 0 bases and J 4 bases, with 7 bases left between them. CDR3 DNA sequence: TGTGCCTGGAGTGTAGAGACGAATCAGCCCCAGCATTTT. Its protein product is CAWSVETNQPQHF.

V and J are TRBV7-3 and TRBJ2-7; D call uncertain. Germline loops: CDR1 SGHTA, CDR2 FQGTGA. Trimming took off 0 bases at V and 6 bases at J, with 9 bases between the two ends. This CDR3 is 13 amino acids long. The CDR3 here is CASSLTLGGEQYF. The CDR3 region has the DNA TGTGCCAGCAGCTTAACGTTGGGCGGCGAGCAGTACTTC.

V and J are TRBV2 and TRBJ1-5; D may be TRBD1 (5 bases). Per germline, CDR1 SNHLY and CDR2 FYNNEI. CDR3 size: 15 residues. Trimming cost V 7 bases and J 2 bases, with 15 bases left between them. In DNA form, the CDR3 reads TGTGCCAGCACTTGGATGGGGGAGGGCAATCAGCCCCAGCATTTT. The encoded protein is CASTWMGEGNQPQHF. The whole variable domain, remainder taken from reference TRBV2 and TRBJ1-5, is EPEVTQTPSHQVTQMGQEVILRCVPISNHLYFYWYRQILGQKVEFLVSFYNNEISEKSEIFDDQFSVERPDGSNFTLKIRSTKLEDSAMYFCASTWMGEGNQPQHFGDGTRLSIL.

This clone was seen more than once but under ten times. This chain joins TRBV5-1 and TRBJ2-5; D is uncertain. This CDR3 comprises 14 residues. In germline, CDR1 is SGHRS, CDR2 YFSETQ. Trimming left V 0 bases short and J 5 bases short, with 11 bases between. Written as DNA, the CDR3 is TGCGCCAGCAGCTTGGGAGCCGGGCCGGAGACCCAGTACTTC. Translating it yields CASSLGAGPETQYF.

This chain joins TRBV4-3 and TRBJ1-4; no clear D gene. Germline CDR1 is LGHNA and CDR2 is YSLEER. CDR3 size: 15 residues. V lost 1 base, J lost 8 bases, and 14 bases lay in between. CDR3 protein: CASSQVSEGREKLFF. CDR3 nucleotide sequence: TGCGCCAGCAGCCAAGTATCCGAGGGTAGGGAAAAACTGTTTTTT.

The chain employs TRBV9 and TRBJ2-1; D is unclear. Germline V gene lookup returns CDR1 SGDLS and CDR2 YYNGEE. Deletions cut 4 bases from V and 0 bases from J, with 14 bases between. The CDR3 contains 16 residues. The CDR3: CASSPSGTISYNEQFF. The CDR3, as DNA: TGTGCCAGCAGCCCCAGTGGAACAATCTCCTACAATGAGCAGTTCTTC.

The chain carries TRBV19 and TRBJ2-3; D possibly corresponds to TRBD1 (5 bases). This CDR3 spans 14 amino acids. From germline, CDR1 is LNHDA and CDR2 SQIVND (reference sequence). V lost 4 bases and J lost 3, with 11 bases in between. For the CDR3, the DNA is TGTGCCAGTAGTAGCTTGGACATTACAGATACGCAGTATTTT. This encodes CASSSLDITDTQYF. Together with reference TRBV19 and TRBJ2-3, the CDR3 gives the full variable domain: DGGITQSPKYLFRKEGQNVTLSCEQNLNHDAMYWYRQDPGQGLRLIYYSQIVNDFQKGDIAEGYSVSREKKESFPLTVTSAQKNPTAFYLCASSSLDITDTQYFGPGTRLTVL.

V is TRBV4-3 and J is TRBJ1-5; D not resolved. CDR3 size: 17 residues. Germline-derived CDR1 and CDR2 are LGHNA and YSLEER. Trimming took 0 bases from V and 2 from J, leaving 14 bases between them. The CDR3 loop is CASSQEVRTGRNQPQHF. CDR3 DNA: TGCGCCAGCAGCCAAGAGGTAAGGACGGGCCGCAATCAGCCCCAGCATTTT.

Comments on this clone: The same CDR3 also results from other DNA sequences found in this sample. V and J are TRBV5-4 and TRBJ2-7; 7 bases align to TRBD1. The length of the CDR3 is 13 residues. CDR1 is SGHNT, CDR2 YYREEE, per germline (reference sequence). V shed 4 bases, J shed 2 bases, and the junction held 3 bases outside the gene matches. The CDR3 reads CASSPGGTYEQYF. CDR3 in DNA: TGTGCCAGCAGCCCAGGGGGTACCTACGAGCAGTACTTC.

The chain couples TRBV6-5 to TRBJ1-1; D may be TRBD1 (5 bases). Trimming removed 5 bases from V and 4 bases from J, with 11 bases in between. CDR1 MNHEY and CDR2 SVGAGI come from the germline V gene. This CDR3 comprises 13 residues. Here the CDR3 reads CASSEAQGTEAFF. Here the CDR3 DNA reads TGTGCCAGCAGTGAAGCCCAGGGCACTGAAGCTTTCTTT.

This clone was detected a few times. CDR3 coding DNA: TGTGCCACCAGCAGAGATCTGGACAGTAACTATGGCTACACCTTC. Its translation is CATSRDLDSNYGYTF. The V gene is TRBV15, the J gene TRBJ1-2, with a tentative D call TRBD1 (6 bases). CDR1 and CDR2 (germline): LNHNV, YYDKDF (reference sequence). The CDR3 spans 15 residues. Trimming pared 0 bases from V and 1 base from J, leaving 9 bases between.

This sequence joins TRBV5-1 and TRBJ2-5; 9 bases map to TRBD2. With V trimmed by 1 base and J by 4 bases, 5 bases remained unmatched. Germline V gives CDR1 SGHRS, CDR2 YFSETQ. This CDR3 contains 15 residues. CDR3 sequence: CASSLLAGVGETQYF. DNA for the CDR3: TGCGCCAGCAGCTTGTTAGCGGGGGTTGGAGAGACCCAGTACTTC. The complete variable domain, with remaining parts taken from reference TRBV5-1 and TRBJ2-5, reads KAGVTQTPRYLIKTRGQQVTLSCSPISGHRSVSWYQQTPGQGLQFLFEYFSETQRNKGNFPGRFSGRQFSNSRSEMNVSTLELGDSALYLCASSLLAGVGETQYFGPGTRLLVL.